Presented here are 18 T cell receptor beta chains from one specimen sequenced in a study of early stage breast cancer tumors. TCRdb keeps only in-frame clones here, not all; method: immunoSEQ multiplex PCR. The data show a few thousand clones, with 65% to 80% seen just once and roughly 28% held by the top ten. The specimen was normal breast tissue next to the tumor. All receptors come from a person in their sixties or seventies with breast cancer.

The table lists this clone with a count of one. The V and J genes are TRBV11-2 and TRBJ2-4, with 7 bases identical to TRBD2. Trimming removed 2 bases from V and 6 bases from J; junction bases left unmatched: 4. Germline V gives CDR1 SGHAT, CDR2 FQNNGV. CDR3 length: 14 amino acids. In DNA form, the CDR3 reads TGTGCCAGCAGCTTAAGTCGCGGGGGAAACATTCAGTACTTC. It yields the protein CASSLSRGGNIQYF.

The chain couples TRBV23-1 to TRBJ2-7; TRBD1 might be the D (6 bases). TRBV23-1 carries the ORF label, with uncertain function. The ends were cut back, 5 bases at V and 1 base at J, with 9 bases in the middle. This CDR3 contains 13 residues. The CDR3 is CASSRTESYEQYF. CDR3 nucleotide sequence: TGCGCCAGCAGTAGGACAGAGTCCTACGAGCAGTACTTC.

This clone has only one observation. The J gene is TRBJ2-3, the V gene TRBV2, with TRBD2 matching over 11 bases. The CDR3 covers 15 residues. V trimming: 7 bases; J trimming: 11 bases; junction bases outside the gene matches: 14. The germline V gene encodes CDR1 SNHLY and CDR2 FYNNEI. CDR3: CASTADSGGAPRQYF. The CDR3 DNA follows: TGTGCCAGCACCGCGGATAGCGGGGGGGCCCCCCGGCAGTATTTT.

The J gene is TRBJ1-1, the V gene TRBV19; perhaps TRBD1 as D (5 bases). Germline V lookup: CDR1 LNHDA, CDR2 SQIVND (reference sequence). V lost 7 bases to trimming and J lost 5 bases, with 17 bases between them. This CDR3 spans 14 amino acids. The CDR3 here is CASIGDSPFTEAFF. DNA for the CDR3: TGTGCCAGTATCGGCGACAGTCCTTTTACTGAAGCTTTCTTT.

The chain links TRBV5-1 to TRBJ2-5, with 7 positions matching TRBD1. The CDR3 length is 15 residues. Unmatched junction bases numbered 8, after V lost 4 bases and J lost 2 bases. The germline CDR1 and CDR2 sequences are SGHRS and YFSETQ. CDR3 bases: TGCGCCAGCAGCAACGACAGGGTAGGTCAAGAGACCCAGTACTTC. This gives the protein CASSNDRVGQETQYF.

The V gene is TRBV15, the J gene TRBJ2-5; 9 bases align to TRBD2. In germline, CDR1 is LNHNV, CDR2 YYDKDF (reference sequence). The CDR3 contains 15 residues. V was clipped by 0 bases and J by 5 bases; unmatched bases: 4. For the CDR3, the DNA is TGTGCCACCAGCAGAGATCCTAGCGGGATGGAGACCCAGTACTTC. Its translation: CATSRDPSGMETQYF.

The chain couples TRBV5-6 to TRBJ1-2; 7 bases line up with TRBD1. In germline, CDR1 is SGHDT, CDR2 YYEEEE. The CDR3 runs 14 residues. J was trimmed by 5 bases and V by 1 base; bases with no gene match: 5. The CDR3 DNA follows: TGTGCCAGCAGCTTGTTCACAGGGGAGTATGGCTACACCTTC. Amino acids: CASSLFTGEYGYTF.

The chain couples TRBV27 to TRBJ2-1; possible D gene TRBD2, 5 bases. The germline gives CDR1 MNHEY, CDR2 SMNVEV (reference sequence). The CDR3 runs 15 residues. The germline V and J ends were trimmed by 5 bases and 10 bases, with 21 bases remaining between them. This CDR3 is CASSKAGTPTREQFF. CDR3 nucleotide sequence: TGTGCCAGCAGTAAGGCGGGTACCCCTACAAGGGAGCAGTTCTTC.

In DNA form, the CDR3 reads TGTGCCAGCAGTTACCCAGGGACAGGGGGCGACGAGCAGTACTTC. Protein sequence: CASSYPGTGGDEQYF. The chain has TRBV6-6 and TRBJ2-7; 12 bases are a match to TRBD1. Germline CDR1 is MNHNY and CDR2 is SVGAGI (reference sequence). J lost 5 bases, V lost 2 bases, and 4 bases had no gene match. CDR3 length: 15 amino acids.

This clone turned up a few times. The chain joins TRBV7-9 to TRBJ1-6; perhaps TRBD1 as D (6 bases). CDR3 length equals 13 residues. Germline V lookup: CDR1 SEHNR, CDR2 FQNEAQ (reference sequence). V was trimmed by 7 bases and J by 8 bases, leaving 12 bases between them. CDR3 in DNA: TGTGCCAGCACCTCGGCAGGGGATTCACCCCTCCACTTT. This gives the protein CASTSAGDSPLHF.

The chain links TRBV9 to TRBJ2-1; D might be TRBD2 (5 bases). V shed 4 bases and J shed 0 bases, with 14 bases lying between them. The CDR3 has 16 amino acids. CDR1 is SGDLS, CDR2 YYNGEE, per germline. CDR3: CASSTSSRSSYNEQFF. The CDR3 DNA reads as TGTGCCAGCAGCACCTCTAGCCGGAGCTCCTACAATGAGCAGTTCTTC.

The chain is built from TRBV6-5 and TRBJ1-4, with 9 bases aligning to TRBD1. Germline CDR1 reads MNHEY; CDR2 reads SVGAGI. The length of the CDR3 is 15 residues. V shed 2 bases and J 7 bases; nucleotides not matched to a gene: 5. This chain's CDR3 is CASSYRDRVGEKLFF. For the CDR3, the DNA is TGTGCCAGCAGTTACAGGGACAGGGTGGGTGAAAAACTGTTTTTT.

The J gene is TRBJ1-1, the V gene TRBV12-5; D unclear. The CDR3 covers 14 residues. V shed 7 bases and J shed 4 bases, with 16 bases lying between them. The germline gives CDR1 LGHNT, CDR2 FRNRAP. The CDR3 bases are TGTGCTAGTGCCCCCGAGCTAGGCGGCACTGAAGCTTTCTTT. Protein sequence: CASAPELGGTEAFF.

This clone was recorded once. The chain combines TRBV29-1 with TRBJ1-4, with D perhaps TRBD1 (6 bases). Trimming pared 4 bases from V and 5 bases from J, leaving 14 bases between. The germline gives CDR1 SQVTM, CDR2 ANQGSEA. The CDR3 has 14 amino acids. The CDR3 DNA sequence: TGCAGCGTTGGGACAGCAGGAACAAATGAAAAACTGTTTTTT. This sequence encodes CSVGTAGTNEKLFF.

The rearrangement joins TRBV19 to TRBJ1-1, with 8 nucleotides matching TRBD1. V trimming: 4 bases; J trimming: 4 bases; junction bases outside the gene matches: 8. CDR3 size: 15 residues. The V gene's germline CDR1 is LNHDA and CDR2 SQIVND (reference sequence). The CDR3 here is CASSTDRGFSTEAFF. The CDR3 DNA sequence: TGTGCCAGTAGTACAGACAGGGGCTTTAGCACTGAAGCTTTCTTT.

The chain carries TRBV6-1 and TRBJ2-7; the D gene is possibly TRBD2 (5 bases). Germline V gives CDR1 MNHNS, CDR2 SASEGT. CDR3 size: 16 residues. Trimming pared 0 bases from V and 2 bases from J, leaving 14 bases between. The CDR3 protein is CASSEASGSGAYEQYF. CDR3 sequence (DNA): TGTGCCAGCAGTGAAGCGTCGGGGAGTGGAGCCTACGAGCAGTACTTC.

This clone is judged medium-sized (0.01 to 0.1%). The chain links TRBV9 to TRBJ2-7; 9 nucleotides match TRBD2. Trimming removed 0 bases from V and 10 bases from J; junction bases left unmatched: 8. This CDR3 comprises 14 residues. CDR1 SGDLS and CDR2 YYNGEE come from the germline V gene. This chain's CDR3 is CASSVDTSGLGQYF. The DNA for the CDR3 is TGTGCCAGCAGCGTAGATACTAGCGGGCTAGGCCAGTACTTC.

By share, this clone ranks as medium-sized. The DNA of the CDR3 is TGTGCCAGTAGTATAGTGGGACGATCCTACAATGAGCAGTTCTTC. Translation gives CASSIVGRSYNEQFF. The chain has TRBV19 and TRBJ2-1; D possibly uses TRBD1 or TRBD2 (5 bases each). This CDR3 comprises 15 residues. Trimming shortened V by 1 base and J by 1 base, and 8 bases separated the two germline ends. The germline V gene encodes CDR1 LNHDA and CDR2 SQIVND (reference sequence).